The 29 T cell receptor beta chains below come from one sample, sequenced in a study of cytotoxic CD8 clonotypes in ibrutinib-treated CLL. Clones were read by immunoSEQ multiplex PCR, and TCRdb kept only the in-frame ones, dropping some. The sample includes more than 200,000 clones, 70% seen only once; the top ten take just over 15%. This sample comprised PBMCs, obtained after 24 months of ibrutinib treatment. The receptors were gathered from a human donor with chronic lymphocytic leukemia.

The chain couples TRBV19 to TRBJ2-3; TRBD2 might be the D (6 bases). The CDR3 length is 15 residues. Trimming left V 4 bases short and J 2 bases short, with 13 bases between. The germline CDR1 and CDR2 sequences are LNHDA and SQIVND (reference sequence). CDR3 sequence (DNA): TGTGCCAGTAGTAAGGGACTTACATTCACAGATACGCAGTATTTT. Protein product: CASSKGLTFTDTQYF.

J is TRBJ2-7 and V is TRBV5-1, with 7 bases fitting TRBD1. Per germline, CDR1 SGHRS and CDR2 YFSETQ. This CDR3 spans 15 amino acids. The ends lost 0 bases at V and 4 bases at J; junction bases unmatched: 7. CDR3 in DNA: TGCGCCAGCAGCTTGGCCACAGGGGCCGGTTACGAGCAGTACTTC. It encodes CASSLATGAGYEQYF.

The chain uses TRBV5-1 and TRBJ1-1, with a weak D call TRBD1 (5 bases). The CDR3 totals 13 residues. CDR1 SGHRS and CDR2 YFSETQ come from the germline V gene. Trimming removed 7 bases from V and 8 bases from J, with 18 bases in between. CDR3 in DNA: TGCGCCAGCGGACTGACTTCTCAGGGAGAAGCTTTCTTT. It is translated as CASGLTSQGEAFF.

The CDR3 sequence: CASSPPGYNEQFF. The CDR3 DNA reads as TGTGCCAGCAGTCCCCCCGGGTACAATGAGCAGTTCTTC. The chain couples TRBV6-5 to TRBJ2-1, with unresolved D. V was cut by 5 bases and J by 4 bases, with 9 bases left in between. The CDR3 spans 13 residues. Looked up from germline, CDR1 is MNHEY and CDR2 is SVGAGI.

CDR3 sequence reads: CASSSGLQYEQYF. CDR3 coding DNA: TGTGCCAGCAGCTCGGGACTCCAATACGAGCAGTACTTC. The rearrangement joins TRBV7-9 to TRBJ2-7; a possible D gene is TRBD2 (6 bases). V lost 4 bases and J 4 bases, leaving 11 bases between the germline ends. Germline lookup yields CDR1 SEHNR and CDR2 FQNEAQ (reference sequence). The CDR3 sequence is 13 residues long.

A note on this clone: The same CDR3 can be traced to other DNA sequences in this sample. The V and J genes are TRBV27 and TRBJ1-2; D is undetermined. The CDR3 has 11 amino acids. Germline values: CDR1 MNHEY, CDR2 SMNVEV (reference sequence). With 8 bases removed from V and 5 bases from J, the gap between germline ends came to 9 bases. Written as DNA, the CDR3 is TGTGCCAGCTCTTCCGGTTATGGCTACACCTTC. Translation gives CASSSGYGYTF.

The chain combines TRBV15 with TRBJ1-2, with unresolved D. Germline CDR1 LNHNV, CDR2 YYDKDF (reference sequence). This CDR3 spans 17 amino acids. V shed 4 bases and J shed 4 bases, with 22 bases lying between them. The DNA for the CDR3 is TGTGCCACCAGCATGTCACTGGACCGGGCAGGAGTCTATGGCTACACCTTC. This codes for CATSMSLDRAGVYGYTF.

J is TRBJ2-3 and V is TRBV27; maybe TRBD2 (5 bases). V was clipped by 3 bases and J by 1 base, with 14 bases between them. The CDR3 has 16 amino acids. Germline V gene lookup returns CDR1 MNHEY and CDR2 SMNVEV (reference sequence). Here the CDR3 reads CASSLGSGIRTDTQYF. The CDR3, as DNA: TGTGCCAGCAGTTTGGGCTCGGGAATCCGCACAGATACGCAGTATTTT.

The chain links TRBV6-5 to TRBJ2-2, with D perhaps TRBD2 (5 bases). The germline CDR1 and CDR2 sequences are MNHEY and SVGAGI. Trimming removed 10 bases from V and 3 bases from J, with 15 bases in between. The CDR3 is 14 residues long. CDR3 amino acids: CATEEAGYTGELFF. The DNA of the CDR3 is TGTGCCACCGAGGAGGCGGGCTACACCGGGGAGCTGTTTTTT.

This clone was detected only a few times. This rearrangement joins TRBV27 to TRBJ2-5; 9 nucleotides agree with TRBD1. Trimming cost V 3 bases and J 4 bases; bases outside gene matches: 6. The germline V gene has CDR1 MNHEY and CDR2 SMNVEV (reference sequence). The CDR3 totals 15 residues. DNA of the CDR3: TGTGCCAGCAGTTTGGGACAGGGCTTGACAGAGACCCAGTACTTC. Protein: CASSLGQGLTETQYF.

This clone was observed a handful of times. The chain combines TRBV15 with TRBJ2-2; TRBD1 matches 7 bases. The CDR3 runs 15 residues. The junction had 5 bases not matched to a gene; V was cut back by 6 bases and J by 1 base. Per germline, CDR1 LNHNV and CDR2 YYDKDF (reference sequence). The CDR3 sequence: CATRTGTVNTGELFF. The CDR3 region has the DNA TGTGCCACCAGGACCGGGACAGTGAACACCGGGGAGCTGTTTTTT.

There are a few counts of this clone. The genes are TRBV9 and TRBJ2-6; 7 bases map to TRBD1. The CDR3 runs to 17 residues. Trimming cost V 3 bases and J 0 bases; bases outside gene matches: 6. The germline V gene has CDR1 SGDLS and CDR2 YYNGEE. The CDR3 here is CASSATGASSGANVLTF. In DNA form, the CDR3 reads TGTGCCAGCAGCGCAACAGGGGCGAGCTCTGGGGCCAACGTCCTGACTTTC.

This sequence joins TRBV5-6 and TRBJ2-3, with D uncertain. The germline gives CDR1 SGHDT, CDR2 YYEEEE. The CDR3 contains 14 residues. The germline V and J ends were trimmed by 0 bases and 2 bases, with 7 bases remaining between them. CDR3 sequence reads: CASSLGRHTDTQYF. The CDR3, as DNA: TGTGCCAGCAGCTTGGGACGGCACACAGATACGCAGTATTTT.

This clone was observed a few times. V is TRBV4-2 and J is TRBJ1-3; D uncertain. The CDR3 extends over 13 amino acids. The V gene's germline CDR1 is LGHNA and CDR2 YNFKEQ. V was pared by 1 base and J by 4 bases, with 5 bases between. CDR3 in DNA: TGTGCCAGCAGCCAAGCGGCAGGAAACACCATATATTTT. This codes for CASSQAAGNTIYF.

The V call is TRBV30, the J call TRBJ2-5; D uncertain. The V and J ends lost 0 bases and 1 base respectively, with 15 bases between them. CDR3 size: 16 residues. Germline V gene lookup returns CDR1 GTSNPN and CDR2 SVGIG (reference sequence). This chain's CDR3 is CAWSVGSGTAQETQYF. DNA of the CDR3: TGTGCCTGGAGTGTAGGCTCGGGCACAGCCCAAGAGACCCAGTACTTC.

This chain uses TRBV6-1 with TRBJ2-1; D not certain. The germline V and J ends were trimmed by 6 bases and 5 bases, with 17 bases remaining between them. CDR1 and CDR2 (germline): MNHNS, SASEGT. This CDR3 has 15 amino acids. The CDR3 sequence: CASSPFTYSHNEQFF. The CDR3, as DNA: TGTGCCAGCAGCCCATTCACGTATAGTCACAATGAGCAGTTCTTC.

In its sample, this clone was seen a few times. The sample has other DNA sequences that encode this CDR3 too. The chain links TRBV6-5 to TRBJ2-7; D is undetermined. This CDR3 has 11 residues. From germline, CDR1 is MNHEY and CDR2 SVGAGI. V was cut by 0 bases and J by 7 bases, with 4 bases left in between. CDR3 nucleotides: TGTGCCAGCAGTTACTCGGGTGAGCAGTACTTC. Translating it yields CASSYSGEQYF.

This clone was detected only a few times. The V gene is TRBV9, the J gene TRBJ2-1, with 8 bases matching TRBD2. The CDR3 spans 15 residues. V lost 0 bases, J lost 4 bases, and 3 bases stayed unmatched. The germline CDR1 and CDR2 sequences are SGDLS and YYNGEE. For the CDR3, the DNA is TGTGCCAGCAGCGTAGGGGGACTAGATTACAATGAGCAGTTCTTC. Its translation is CASSVGGLDYNEQFF.

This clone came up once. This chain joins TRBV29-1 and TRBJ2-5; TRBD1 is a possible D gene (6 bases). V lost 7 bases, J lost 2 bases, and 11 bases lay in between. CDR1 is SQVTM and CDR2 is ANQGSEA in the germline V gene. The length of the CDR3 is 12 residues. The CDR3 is CSALQGQETQYF. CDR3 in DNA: TGCAGCGCCCTTCAGGGGCAAGAGACCCAGTACTTC.

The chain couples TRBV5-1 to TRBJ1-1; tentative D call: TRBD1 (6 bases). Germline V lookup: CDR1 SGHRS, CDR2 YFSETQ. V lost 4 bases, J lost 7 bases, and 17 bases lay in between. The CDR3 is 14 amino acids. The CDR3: CASSPEGGAVEAFF. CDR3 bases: TGCGCCAGCAGCCCGGAGGGGGGGGCGGTTGAAGCTTTCTTT.

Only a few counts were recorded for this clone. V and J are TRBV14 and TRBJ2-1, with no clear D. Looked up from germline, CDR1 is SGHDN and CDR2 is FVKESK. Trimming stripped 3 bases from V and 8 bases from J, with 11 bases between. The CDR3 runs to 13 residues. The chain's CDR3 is CASSQSYFDEQFF. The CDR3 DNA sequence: TGTGCCAGCAGCCAGTCGTATTTCGATGAGCAGTTCTTC.

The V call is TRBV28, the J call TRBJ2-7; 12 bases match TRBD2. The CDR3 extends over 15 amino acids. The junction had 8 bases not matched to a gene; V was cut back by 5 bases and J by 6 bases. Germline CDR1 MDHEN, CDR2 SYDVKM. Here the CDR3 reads CASSLLTSGSSEQYF. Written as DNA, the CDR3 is TGTGCCAGCAGTCTCCTGACTAGCGGGAGTTCCGAGCAGTACTTC.

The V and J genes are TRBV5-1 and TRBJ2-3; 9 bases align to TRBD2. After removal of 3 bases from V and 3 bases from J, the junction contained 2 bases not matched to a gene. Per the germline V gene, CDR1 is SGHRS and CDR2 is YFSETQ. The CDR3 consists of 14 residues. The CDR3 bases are TGCGCCAGCAGCTATGGACTAGCGACAGATACGCAGTATTTT. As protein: CASSYGLATDTQYF.

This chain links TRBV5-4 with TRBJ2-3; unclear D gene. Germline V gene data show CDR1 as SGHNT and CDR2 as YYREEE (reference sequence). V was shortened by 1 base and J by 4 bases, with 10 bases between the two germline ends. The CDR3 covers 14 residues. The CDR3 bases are TGTGCCAGCAGCTTGATGGCGGCGGCAGATACGCAGTATTTT. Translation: CASSLMAAADTQYF.

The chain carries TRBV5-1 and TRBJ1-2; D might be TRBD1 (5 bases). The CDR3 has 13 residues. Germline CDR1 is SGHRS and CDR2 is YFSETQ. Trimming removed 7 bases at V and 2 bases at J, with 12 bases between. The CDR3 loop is CASSQGGNYGYTF. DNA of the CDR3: TGCGCCAGCTCCCAGGGCGGGAACTATGGCTACACCTTC.

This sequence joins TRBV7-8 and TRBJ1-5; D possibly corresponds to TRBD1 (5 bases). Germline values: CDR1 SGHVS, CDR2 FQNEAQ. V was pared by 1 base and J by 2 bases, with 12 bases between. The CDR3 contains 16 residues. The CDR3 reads CASSLGFAGGNQPQHF. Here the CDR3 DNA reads TGTGCCAGCAGCTTAGGGTTCGCGGGGGGCAATCAGCCCCAGCATTTT.

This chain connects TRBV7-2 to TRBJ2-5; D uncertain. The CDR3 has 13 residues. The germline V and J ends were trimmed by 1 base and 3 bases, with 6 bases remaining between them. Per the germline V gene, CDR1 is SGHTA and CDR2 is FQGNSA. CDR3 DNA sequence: TGTGCCAGCAGCTTAGTTGAAAAAGAGACCCAGTACTTC. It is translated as CASSLVEKETQYF.

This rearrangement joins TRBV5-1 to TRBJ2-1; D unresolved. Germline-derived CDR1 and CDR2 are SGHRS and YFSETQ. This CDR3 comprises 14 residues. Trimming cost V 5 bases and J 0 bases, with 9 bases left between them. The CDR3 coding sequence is TGCGCCAGCAGTTGGTATTACTCCTACAATGAGCAGTTCTTC. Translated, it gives CASSWYYSYNEQFF.

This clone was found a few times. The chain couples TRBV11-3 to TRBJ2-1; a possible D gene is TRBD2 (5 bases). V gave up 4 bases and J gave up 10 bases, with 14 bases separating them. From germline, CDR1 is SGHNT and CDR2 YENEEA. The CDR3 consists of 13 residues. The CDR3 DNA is TGTGCCAGCAGCTCCTGGACTGACGGAGAGCAGTTCTTC. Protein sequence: CASSSWTDGEQFF.